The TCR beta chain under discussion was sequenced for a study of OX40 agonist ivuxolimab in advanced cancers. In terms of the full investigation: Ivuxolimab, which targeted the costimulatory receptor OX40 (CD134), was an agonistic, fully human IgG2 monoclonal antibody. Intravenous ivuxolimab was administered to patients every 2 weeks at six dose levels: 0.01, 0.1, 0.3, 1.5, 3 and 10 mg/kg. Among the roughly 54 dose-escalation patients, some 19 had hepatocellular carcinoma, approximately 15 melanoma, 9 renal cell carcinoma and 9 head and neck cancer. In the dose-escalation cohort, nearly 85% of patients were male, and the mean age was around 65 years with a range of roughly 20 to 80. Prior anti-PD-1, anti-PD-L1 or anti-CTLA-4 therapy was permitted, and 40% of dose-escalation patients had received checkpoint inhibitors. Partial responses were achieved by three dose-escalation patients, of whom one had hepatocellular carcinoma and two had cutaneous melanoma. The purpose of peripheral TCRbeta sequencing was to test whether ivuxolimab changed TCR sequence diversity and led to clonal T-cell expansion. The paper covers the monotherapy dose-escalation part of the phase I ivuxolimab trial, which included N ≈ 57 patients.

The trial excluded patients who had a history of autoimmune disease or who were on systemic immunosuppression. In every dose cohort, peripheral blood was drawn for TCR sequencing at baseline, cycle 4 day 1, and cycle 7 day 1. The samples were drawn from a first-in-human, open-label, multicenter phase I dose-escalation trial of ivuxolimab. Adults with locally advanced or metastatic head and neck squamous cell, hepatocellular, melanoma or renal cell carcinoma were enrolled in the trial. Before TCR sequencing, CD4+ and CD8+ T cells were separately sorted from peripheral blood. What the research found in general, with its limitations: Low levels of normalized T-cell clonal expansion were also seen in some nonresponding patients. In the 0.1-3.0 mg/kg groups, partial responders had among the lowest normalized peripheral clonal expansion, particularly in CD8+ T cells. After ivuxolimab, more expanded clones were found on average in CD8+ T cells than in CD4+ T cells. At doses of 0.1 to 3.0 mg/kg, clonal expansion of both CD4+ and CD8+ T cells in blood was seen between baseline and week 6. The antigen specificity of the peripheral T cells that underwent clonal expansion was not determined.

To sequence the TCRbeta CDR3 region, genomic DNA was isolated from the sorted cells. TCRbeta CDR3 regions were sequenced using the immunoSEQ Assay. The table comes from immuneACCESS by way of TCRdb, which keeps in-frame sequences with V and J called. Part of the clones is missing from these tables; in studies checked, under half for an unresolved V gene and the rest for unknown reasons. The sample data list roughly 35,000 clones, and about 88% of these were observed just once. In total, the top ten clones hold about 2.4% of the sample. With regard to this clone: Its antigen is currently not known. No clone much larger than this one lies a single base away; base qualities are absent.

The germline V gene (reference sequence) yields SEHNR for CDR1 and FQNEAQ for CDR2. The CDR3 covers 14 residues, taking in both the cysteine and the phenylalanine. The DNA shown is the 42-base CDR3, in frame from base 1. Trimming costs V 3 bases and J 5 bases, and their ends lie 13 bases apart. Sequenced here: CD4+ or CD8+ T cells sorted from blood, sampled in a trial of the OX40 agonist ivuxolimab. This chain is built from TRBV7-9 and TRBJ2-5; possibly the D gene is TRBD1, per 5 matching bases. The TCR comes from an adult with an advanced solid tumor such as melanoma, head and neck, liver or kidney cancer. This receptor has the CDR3 CASSLGRSGETQYF. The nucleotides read TGTGCCAGCAGCTTGGGGCGGTCCGGGGAGACCCAGTACTTC.